The sequence of this T cell receptor beta chain was determined in a study of post-analysis software for immune sequencing data. Incorporated into the TCR beta cDNA libraries were unique molecular identifiers, which served to reduce PCR and sequencing biases. Via MiXCR, TCRdb re-called the PCR reads, giving one row per CDR3 protein. The repertoire consists of a few hundred thousand distinct CDR3 sequences, with roughly 30% occurring once and the leading ten covering around an eighth. Input material: blood. The TCR originated in a girl aged 10-17 years with multiple sclerosis.

Here the CDR3 reads CASSPRLAGAYEQFF. CDR3 sequence (DNA): TGTGCCAGCAGCCCCCGACTAGCGGGGGCATATGAGCAGTTCTTC. The chain links TRBV12-3 or TRBV12-4 to TRBJ2-1, with 12 positions matching TRBD2. V trimming: 6 bases; J trimming: 8 bases; junction bases outside the gene matches: 8. The CDR3 runs to 15 residues.